The source of this TCR beta chain is a study of blood T cell repertoires in COVID-19. Study background: COVID-19 samples from acute and convalescent phases originated in the United States, Italy and Spain.

Measured with immunoSEQ multiplex PCR; TCRdb has only the in-frame clones, and not every one. The sample has around 180,000 clones, around four fifths seen once. V gave up 2 bases and J gave up 3 bases, with 15 bases separating them. The CDR3 consists of 16 residues. Germline loops: CDR1 PRHDT, CDR2 FYEKMQ (reference sequence). Sequenced material: peripheral blood. This sequence joins TRBV13 and TRBJ2-3, with D possibly being TRBD1 (5 bases). The origin of this receptor is a woman in her twenties or thirties with acute or convalescent COVID-19. CDR3 DNA: TGTGCCAGCAGCTTAAGGTCCAGGGCCGGAACAGATACGCAGTATTTT. Residues: CASSLRSRAGTDTQYF.